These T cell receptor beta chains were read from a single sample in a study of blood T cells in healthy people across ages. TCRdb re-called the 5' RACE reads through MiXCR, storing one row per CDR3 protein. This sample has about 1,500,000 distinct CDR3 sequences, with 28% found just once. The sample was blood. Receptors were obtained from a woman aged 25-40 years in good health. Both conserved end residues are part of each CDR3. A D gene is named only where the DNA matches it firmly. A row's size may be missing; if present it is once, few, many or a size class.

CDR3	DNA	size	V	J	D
CASSLLPSGAYNEQFF	TGTGCCAGCAGCCTACTCCCAAGCGGGGCGTACAATGAGCAGTTCTTC	NA	TRBV7-2	TRBJ2-1	TRBD2
CSVEATGAYEQYF	TGCAGCGTTGAAGCCACAGGGGCCTACGAGCAGTACTTC	many	TRBV29-1	TRBJ2-7	TRBD1
CASRHRDRGYGYTF	TGCGCCAGCAGACACCGGGACAGGGGCTATGGCTACACCTTC	NA	TRBV10-2	TRBJ1-2	TRBD1
CSARGGGDFEETQYF	TGCAGTGCTAGAGGAGGGGGGGACTTTGAAGAGACCCAGTACTTC	NA	TRBV20-1	TRBJ2-5	NA
CSARETRELEQFF	TGCAGTGCTAGAGAGACGCGGGAGCTTGAGCAGTTCTTC	NA	TRBV20-1	TRBJ2-1	TRBD2
CASSFWDRAGTEAFF	TGTGCCAGCAGCTTCTGGGACAGGGCCGGGACTGAAGCTTTCTTT	few	TRBV7-9	TRBJ1-1	TRBD1
CASSLWRQGNRTRTDTQYF	TGTGCCAGCAGTTTATGGCGGCAGGGGAATCGGACTCGCACAGATACGCAGTATTTT	few	TRBV27	TRBJ2-3	NA
CSAYNTAGGATNEKLFF	TGCAGTGCCTACAATACGGCCGGCGGGGCAACTAATGAAAAACTGTTTTTT	NA	TRBV20-1	TRBJ1-4	NA
CASSRVESPLHF	TGTGCCAGCAGCCGGGTTGAATCACCCCTCCACTTT	NA	TRBV7-9	TRBJ1-6	NA
CASSPNRDRVNTEAFF	TGTGCCAGCAGCCCCAATCGCGACAGGGTGAACACTGAAGCTTTCTTT	few	TRBV7-9	TRBJ1-1	TRBD1
CASSPGQPSSYGYTF	TGTGCCAGCAGTCCAGGACAGCCGTCTTCGTATGGCTACACCTTC	NA	TRBV27	TRBJ1-2	NA